This T cell receptor (beta chain) was captured in a study of radiation and T cells in renal cell carcinoma. General observations from the study: Top tumor clonotypes rose in blood 2 weeks post-radiation, then contracted.

Sequencing used immunoSEQ multiplex PCR; TCRdb keeps in-frame clones, though not all of them. The sample contains around 180,000 clones, 88% of which appear only once. To note about this clone: Its antigen is currently unknown.

Germline CDR1 is MGHRA and CDR2 is YSYEKL. V was pared by 2 bases and J by 1 base, with 24 bases between. This CDR3 comprises 20 residues. Time point noted: blood 4 weeks post-SBRT, at nephrectomy. Specified treatment: 15 Gy SBRT to primary tumor, nephrectomy 4 weeks later. The tumor was a clear cell renal cell carcinoma. The receptor's source is a woman between 45 and 60 years old with renal cell carcinoma. The sequences come from blood, collected from a patient whose treatment included radiotherapy and nephrectomy. The rearrangement joins TRBV4-1 to TRBJ2-4; the D gene is possibly TRBD2 (7 bases). In DNA, the CDR3 is TGCGCCAGCAGCCAAACGTCCACCGAGGGGGGGCCCGTTGCCAAAAACATTCAGTACTTC. This encodes CASSQTSTEGGPVAKNIQYF.